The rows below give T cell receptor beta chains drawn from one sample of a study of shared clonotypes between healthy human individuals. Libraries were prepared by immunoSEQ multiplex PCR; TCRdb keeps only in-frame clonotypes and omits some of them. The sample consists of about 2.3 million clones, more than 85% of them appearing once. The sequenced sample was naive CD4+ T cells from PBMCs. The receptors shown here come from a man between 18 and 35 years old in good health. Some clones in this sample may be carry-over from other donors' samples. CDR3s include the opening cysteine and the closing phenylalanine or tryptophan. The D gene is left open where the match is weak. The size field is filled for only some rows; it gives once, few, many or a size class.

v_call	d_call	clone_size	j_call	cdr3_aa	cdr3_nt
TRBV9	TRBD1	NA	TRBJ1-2	CATSPTGTNYGYTF	TGTGCCACCTCCCCGACAGGGACTAACTATGGCTACACCTTC
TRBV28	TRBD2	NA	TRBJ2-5	CASSRVGGEETQYF	TGTGCCAGCAGCCGAGTGGGAGGGGAGGAGACCCAGTACTTC
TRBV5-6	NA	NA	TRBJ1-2	CASSLEGAFGYTF	TGTGCCAGCAGCTTGGAGGGCGCTTTTGGCTACACCTTC
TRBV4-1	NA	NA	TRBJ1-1	CASSRHAQLNTEAFF	TGCGCCAGCAGCCGGCATGCGCAGCTGAACACTGAAGCTTTCTTT
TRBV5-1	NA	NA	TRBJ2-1	CASSLVERGDNEQFF	TGCGCCAGCAGCCTGGTTGAACGAGGGGACAATGAGCAGTTCTTC
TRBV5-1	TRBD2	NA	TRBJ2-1	CASSPGLAGGGNEQFF	TGCGCCAGCAGCCCCGGACTAGCGGGAGGGGGGAATGAGCAGTTCTTC
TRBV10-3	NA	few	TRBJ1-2	CAISESQTYGYTF	TGTGCCATCAGTGAGTCACAGACCTATGGCTACACCTTC
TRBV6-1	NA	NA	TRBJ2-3	CASSADRGDTQYF	TGTGCCAGCAGTGCGGACAGAGGAGATACGCAGTATTTT
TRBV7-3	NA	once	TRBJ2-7	CASSPGRTAEQYF	TGTGCCAGCAGCCCCGGGAGGACAGCCGAGCAGTACTTC
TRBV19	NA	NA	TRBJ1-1	CASRPKGRTEAFF	TGTGCCAGTAGGCCCAAGGGCAGGACTGAAGCTTTCTTT
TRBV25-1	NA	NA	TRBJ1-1	CASSVNVEAFF	TGTGCCAGCAGTGTGAACGTTGAAGCTTTCTTT
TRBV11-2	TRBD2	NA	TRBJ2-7	CASSYHLAGVFEQYF	TGTGCCAGCAGCTACCATTTAGCGGGAGTATTCGAGCAGTACTTC
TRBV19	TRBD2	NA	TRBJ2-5	CASRGGSGRADETQYF	TGTGCCAGTAGGGGTGGTAGCGGGAGGGCCGATGAGACCCAGTACTTC
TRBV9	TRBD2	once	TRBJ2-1	CASSVGSRGIQREPVDEQFF	TGTGCCAGCAGCGTAGGTTCGAGGGGCATCCAGCGGGAACCAGTTGATGAGCAGTTCTTC
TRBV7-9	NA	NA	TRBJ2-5	CASSLEGLIQETQYF	TGTGCCAGCAGCTTAGAGGGGCTAATCCAAGAGACCCAGTACTTC
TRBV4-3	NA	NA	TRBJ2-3	CASSPRGQEDTQYF	TGCGCCAGCAGCCCCCGTGGGCAGGAAGATACGCAGTATTTT
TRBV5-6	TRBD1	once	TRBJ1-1	CASSLTQGAEAFF	TGTGCCAGCAGCTTGACACAGGGGGCTGAAGCTTTCTTT
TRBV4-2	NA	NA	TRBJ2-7	CASSQAGYQSSYEQYF	TGTGCCAGCAGCCAAGCTGGGTACCAAAGCTCCTACGAGCAGTACTTC
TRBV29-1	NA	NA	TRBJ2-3	CSSLNAGTDTQYF	TGCAGCTCCCTCAATGCAGGCACAGATACGCAGTATTTT
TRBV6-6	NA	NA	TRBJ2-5	CASGPVGETQYF	TGTGCCAGCGGGCCGGTAGGAGAGACCCAGTACTTC
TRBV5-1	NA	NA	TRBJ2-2	CASSPRQMMKGELFF	TGCGCCAGCAGCCCCCGACAAATGATGAAAGGGGAGCTGTTTTTT
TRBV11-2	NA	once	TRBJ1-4	CASSLAGVNEKLFF	TGTGCCAGCAGCTTAGCAGGGGTTAATGAAAAACTGTTTTTT
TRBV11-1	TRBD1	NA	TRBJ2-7	CASSVKTTGQGFRSEQYF	TGTGCCAGCAGCGTAAAAACTACGGGACAGGGCTTTAGGAGCGAGCAGTACTTC
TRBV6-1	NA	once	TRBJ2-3	CASRATGTDTQYF	TGTGCCAGCCGTGCCACCGGCACAGATACGCAGTATTTT
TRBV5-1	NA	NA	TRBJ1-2	CASSLGSSSPGGYTF	TGCGCCAGCAGCTTGGGTTCCTCCTCACCCGGAGGCTACACCTTC
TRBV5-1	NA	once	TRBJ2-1	CASTTTDPHNEQFF	TGCGCCAGCACCACCACGGATCCCCACAATGAGCAGTTCTTC
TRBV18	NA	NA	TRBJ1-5	CASSFSGGGNQPQHF	TGTGCCAGCTCATTTTCGGGGGGCGGCAATCAGCCCCAGCATTTT
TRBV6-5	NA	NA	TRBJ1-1	CASRRTSMNTEAFF	TGTGCCAGCAGAAGGACATCTATGAACACTGAAGCTTTCTTT
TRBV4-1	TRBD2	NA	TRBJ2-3	CASSPRTSGRDTQYF	TGCGCCAGCAGCCCGAGGACTAGCGGGAGGGATACGCAGTATTTT
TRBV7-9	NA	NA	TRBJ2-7	CASSLDSPTQQYF	TGTGCCAGCAGCTTGGACAGTCCTACGCAGCAGTACTTC
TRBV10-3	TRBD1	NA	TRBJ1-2	CAISDGQGGPSGRVYGYTF	TGTGCCATCAGTGACGGACAGGGGGGCCCGTCCGGTCGGGTCTATGGCTACACCTTC
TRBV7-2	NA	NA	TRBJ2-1	CASSPTTYNEQFF	TGTGCCAGCAGCCCCACTACCTACAATGAGCAGTTCTTC
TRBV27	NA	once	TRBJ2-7	CASSLRSGHYEQYF	TGTGCCAGCAGTTTACGATCGGGACACTACGAGCAGTACTTC
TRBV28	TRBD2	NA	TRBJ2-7	CASSFLSGTSGRAYEQYF	TGTGCCAGCAGTTTCCTCTCCGGGACTAGCGGGAGGGCCTACGAGCAGTACTTC
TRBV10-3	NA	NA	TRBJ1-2	CAISESRWTATNYGYTF	TGTGCCATCAGTGAGTCGAGATGGACAGCGACTAACTATGGCTACACCTTC
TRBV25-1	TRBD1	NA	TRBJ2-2	CASSEGTGDTGELFF	TGTGCCAGCAGTGAAGGGACAGGGGACACCGGGGAGCTGTTTTTT
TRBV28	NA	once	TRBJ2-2	CASSFNRAHQGYTGELFF	TGTGCCAGCAGTTTTAATAGGGCTCACCAGGGGTACACCGGGGAGCTGTTTTTT